A single sample is the source of the 20 T cell receptor beta chains below, sequenced in a study of blood T cell repertoires in COVID-19. The table came from immunoSEQ multiplex PCR; TCRdb's copy has only in-frame clones and leaves some out. This table has 470,000 or so clones, approximately 85% appearing once. Input material: peripheral blood. The receptors originated from a human donor in a cohort sampled during active COVID-19.

The rearrangement uses TRBV7-3 and TRBJ1-1; TRBD1 is a possible D gene (5 bases). Between the trimmed V and J ends, which lost 6 bases and 4 bases, there was a span of 12 bases. Germline CDR1 reads SGHTA; CDR2 reads FQGTGA. This CDR3 spans 13 amino acids. The CDR3 sequence is CASRDPGGTEAFF. DNA for the CDR3: TGTGCCAGCAGGGACCCGGGGGGCACTGAAGCTTTCTTT.

V usage is TRBV7-2 and J usage is TRBJ2-1, with 12 bases matching TRBD2. V lost 6 bases and J lost 5; bases outside the gene matches: 5. The CDR3 runs 15 residues. Germline V lookup: CDR1 SGHTA, CDR2 FQGNSA. The CDR3 is CASSSSGRADNEQFF. In DNA, the CDR3 is TGTGCCAGCAGTTCTAGCGGGAGGGCCGACAATGAGCAGTTCTTC.

This chain joins TRBV27 and TRBJ1-2; TRBD1 might be the D (5 bases). V lost 8 bases to trimming and J lost 6 bases, with 16 bases between them. Germline assignment: CDR1 MNHEY and CDR2 SMNVEV (reference sequence). The length of the CDR3 is 13 residues. In DNA, the CDR3 is TGTGCCAGCTACGATCTTTCGGGGGATGGCTACACCTTC. Encoded protein: CASYDLSGDGYTF.

This clone appeared once. Within the sample, other DNA sequences also encode this same CDR3. The chain recombines TRBV15 with TRBJ1-6; 9 nucleotides match TRBD1. The CDR3 spans 15 residues. Germline assignment: CDR1 LNHNV and CDR2 YYDKDF (reference sequence). V was pared by 3 bases and J by 6 bases, with 3 bases of the junction left unmatched. For the CDR3, the DNA is TGTGCCACCAGCAGGGCGGGACAGGGTAATTCACCCCTCCACTTT. Encoded protein: CATSRAGQGNSPLHF.

The J gene is TRBJ2-3, the V gene TRBV5-1; D gene uncertain. This CDR3 is 14 amino acids long. In germline, CDR1 is SGHRS, CDR2 YFSETQ. Trimming took off 4 bases at V and 2 bases at J, with 11 bases between the two ends. Written as DNA, the CDR3 is TGCGCCAGCAGCCGCGTGTTAGACACAGATACGCAGTATTTT. Translated, it gives CASSRVLDTDTQYF.

This clone was observed a single time. The chain is built from TRBV7-3 and TRBJ2-1, with TRBD2 matching over 10 bases. V dropped 3 bases and J dropped 8; count of bases not matched to a gene: 4. The CDR3 is 14 residues long. Germline values: CDR1 SGHTA, CDR2 FQGTGA. The CDR3 DNA sequence: TGTGCCAGCAGCTTTGGACTAGCGGTAGATGAGCAGTTCTTC. It yields the protein CASSFGLAVDEQFF.

The chain employs TRBV27 and TRBJ2-7; 8 bases are shared with TRBD2. V lost 3 bases, J lost 2 bases, and 9 bases stayed unmatched. Looked up from germline, CDR1 is MNHEY and CDR2 is SMNVEV (reference sequence). This CDR3 contains 16 residues. CDR3 protein: CASSFPSGRGTYEQYF. The CDR3 DNA sequence: TGTGCCAGCAGTTTCCCCAGCGGGAGAGGAACCTACGAGCAGTACTTC.

This clone turned up a few times. The gene calls are TRBV3-1 (or the pseudogene TRBV3-2) and TRBJ1-3, with TRBD1 matching 7 bases. This CDR3 has 16 residues. V shed 1 base and J 3 bases; nucleotides not matched to a gene: 6. CDR1 is LGHDT and CDR2 is YNNKEL in the germline V gene (reference sequence). Here the CDR3 reads CASSQVHQGVGNTIYF. Here the CDR3 DNA reads TGTGCCAGCAGCCAAGTCCATCAGGGGGTTGGAAACACCATATATTTT.

The rearrangement links TRBV5-1 to TRBJ1-3, with D tentatively TRBD1 (5 bases). The germline CDR1 and CDR2 sequences are SGHRS and YFSETQ. Trimming stripped 0 bases from V and 3 bases from J, with 16 bases between. CDR3 length: 17 residues. The CDR3 sequence is CASSLAQGLSSGNTIYF. CDR3 coding DNA: TGCGCCAGCAGCTTGGCCCAGGGTCTAAGTAGTGGAAACACCATATATTTT. The full variable domain, its missing parts supplied by reference TRBV5-1 and TRBJ1-3, is KAGVTQTPRYLIKTRGQQVTLSCSPISGHRSVSWYQQTPGQGLQFLFEYFSETQRNKGNFPGRFSGRQFSNSRSEMNVSTLELGDSALYLCASSLAQGLSSGNTIYFGEGSWLTVV.

The V gene is TRBV7-2, the J gene TRBJ2-2; 12 bases align to TRBD2. V was pared by 5 bases and J by 4 bases, with 5 bases of the junction left unmatched. Germline V CDR1 and CDR2: SGHTA, FQGNSA. The CDR3 contains 16 residues. Here the CDR3 DNA reads TGTGCCAGCAGCCCCCTAGCGGGAGGGACCACCGGGGAGCTGTTTTTT. Translation: CASSPLAGGTTGELFF.

V gene TRBV5-4 combines with J gene TRBJ2-3; the match to TRBD2 covers 7 bases. The germline gives CDR1 SGHNT, CDR2 YYREEE (reference sequence). This CDR3 has 15 residues. After removal of 4 bases from V and 3 bases from J, the junction contained 8 bases not matched to a gene. The CDR3 region has the DNA TGTGCCAGCAGCCTCGTGGTTAGCGGGACAGATACGCAGTATTTT. Translation gives CASSLVVSGTDTQYF.

Turning to this clone: Other DNA sequences of this sample code for an identical CDR3. The rearrangement joins TRBV19 to TRBJ2-6; 7 bases map to TRBD1. The CDR3 has 15 amino acids. After removal of 6 bases from V and 0 bases from J, the junction contained 2 bases not matched to a gene. Germline CDR1 reads LNHDA; CDR2 reads SQIVND (reference sequence). CDR3: CASRTGPSGANVLTF. CDR3 nucleotide sequence: TGTGCCAGTAGGACAGGGCCCTCTGGGGCCAACGTCCTGACTTTC.

The V and J genes are TRBV11-1 and TRBJ2-5; no definite D call. Germline V gives CDR1 SGHAT, CDR2 FQDESV (reference sequence). Trimming took 5 bases from V and 4 from J, leaving 11 bases between them. This CDR3 comprises 13 residues. This CDR3 reads CASSPLRIETQYF. In DNA form, the CDR3 reads TGTGCCAGCAGCCCACTCCGAATAGAGACCCAGTACTTC.

A remark on this clone: The same CDR3 can be traced to other DNA sequences in this sample. J is TRBJ2-2 and V is TRBV19, with D tentatively TRBD2 (6 bases). Germline V gene lookup returns CDR1 LNHDA and CDR2 SQIVND (reference sequence). V shed 6 bases and J shed 5 bases, with 10 bases lying between them. There are 13 residues in the CDR3. The CDR3 DNA reads as TGTGCCAGTAGGAGAGGAGGGACCGGGGAGCTGTTTTTT. This codes for CASRRGGTGELFF.

J is TRBJ1-1 and V is TRBV7-2; possible D gene TRBD1, 5 bases. This CDR3 is built from 14 residues. The V end was cut by 3 bases, the J end by 2 bases, with 10 bases between. CDR1 and CDR2 (germline): SGHTA, FQGNSA. The CDR3 sequence: CASSFSTGNTEAFF. CDR3 DNA: TGTGCCAGCAGCTTTTCAACAGGTAACACTGAAGCTTTCTTT.

The CDR3 spells CARVDSPSRDEQFF. The CDR3 DNA is TGTGCCAGAGTGGACTCCCCCTCCAGAGATGAGCAGTTCTTC. This chain connects TRBV6-7 to TRBJ2-1; tentatively, D is TRBD2 (5 bases). TRBV6-7 is labeled an ORF, and its function is uncertain. V was trimmed by 9 bases and J by 8 bases, leaving 20 bases between them. The CDR3 covers 14 residues.

The chain recombines TRBV4-1 with TRBJ2-7, with TRBD2 identical over 7 bases. The CDR3 is made up of 11 amino acids. Trimming cost V 6 bases and J 7 bases; bases outside gene matches: 3. Germline CDR1 is MGHRA and CDR2 is YSYEKL. As DNA, the CDR3 is TGCGCCAGCAGGCTCGGGGGGGAGCAGTACTTC. Protein product: CASRLGGEQYF.

The rearrangement joins TRBV30 to TRBJ2-3; 12 positions match TRBD2. CDR3 size: 15 residues. J gave up 4 bases and V 1 base, and 3 bases lay outside the gene matches. The germline gives CDR1 GTSNPN, CDR2 SVGIG (reference sequence). The CDR3 loop reads CAWSASGGGPDTQYF. The CDR3 DNA reads as TGTGCCTGGAGTGCTAGCGGGGGGGGGCCAGATACGCAGTATTTT. Drawing the rest from reference TRBV30 and TRBJ2-3, the complete variable domain is SQTIHQWPATLVQPVGSPLSLECTVEGTSNPNLYWYRQAAGRGLQLLFYSVGIGQISSEVPQNLSASRPQDRQFILSSKKLLLSDSGFYLCAWSASGGGPDTQYFGPGTRLTVL.

The chain recombines TRBV6-1 with TRBJ1-5; no definite D call. Trimming took 0 bases from V and 5 from J, leaving 11 bases between them. Per the germline V gene, CDR1 is MNHNS and CDR2 is SASEGT. CDR3 length: 15 residues. This CDR3 reads CASSEAEGGHQPQHF. The CDR3 DNA reads TGTGCCAGCAGTGAAGCGGAGGGAGGACATCAGCCCCAGCATTTT.

V and J are TRBV11-2 and TRBJ1-3, with 9 bases lining up with TRBD1. Germline loops: CDR1 SGHAT, CDR2 FQNNGV. This CDR3 contains 13 residues. V dropped 4 bases and J dropped 8; count of bases not matched to a gene: 3. This chain's CDR3 is CASSWGQGHTIYF. CDR3 DNA sequence: TGTGCCAGCAGCTGGGGACAGGGCCACACCATATATTTT. Combining the CDR3 with reference TRBV11-2 and TRBJ1-3 gives the whole variable domain EAGVAQSPRYKIIEKRQSVAFWCNPISGHATLYWYQQILGQGPKLLIQFQNNGVVDDSQLPKDRFSAERLKGVDSTLKIQPAKLEDSAVYLCASSWGQGHTIYFGEGSWLTVV.